This T cell receptor beta chain was sequenced for a study of T cells after yellow fever vaccination. The J segment lost 5 bases and the V segment lost 0 bases, leaving 3 bases of the junction unmatched. Germline V gene data show CDR1 as SGHTA and CDR2 as FQGNSA. The length of the CDR3 is 15 residues. Worth noting for this clonotype: Little can be read into the size of this beta chain, an off-target read in a library designed for alpha chains.

Via MiXCR, TCRdb re-called the 5' RACE reads, giving one row per CDR3 protein. The sample shows about 260 distinct CDR3 sequences, approximately 93% of them seen only once. The J gene is TRBJ2-1, the V gene TRBV7-2; 8 nucleotides align to TRBD2. This TCR was sampled from a man between 18 and 29 years old who received the YFV17D yellow fever vaccine. The sequencing used CD8+ T cells sorted from PBMCs, collected 10 days after the yellow fever booster vaccination. The DNA for the CDR3 is TGTGCCAGCAGCTTAGCGTTAGCGGGGCACAATGAGCAGTTCTTC. Amino acids: CASSLALAGHNEQFF.